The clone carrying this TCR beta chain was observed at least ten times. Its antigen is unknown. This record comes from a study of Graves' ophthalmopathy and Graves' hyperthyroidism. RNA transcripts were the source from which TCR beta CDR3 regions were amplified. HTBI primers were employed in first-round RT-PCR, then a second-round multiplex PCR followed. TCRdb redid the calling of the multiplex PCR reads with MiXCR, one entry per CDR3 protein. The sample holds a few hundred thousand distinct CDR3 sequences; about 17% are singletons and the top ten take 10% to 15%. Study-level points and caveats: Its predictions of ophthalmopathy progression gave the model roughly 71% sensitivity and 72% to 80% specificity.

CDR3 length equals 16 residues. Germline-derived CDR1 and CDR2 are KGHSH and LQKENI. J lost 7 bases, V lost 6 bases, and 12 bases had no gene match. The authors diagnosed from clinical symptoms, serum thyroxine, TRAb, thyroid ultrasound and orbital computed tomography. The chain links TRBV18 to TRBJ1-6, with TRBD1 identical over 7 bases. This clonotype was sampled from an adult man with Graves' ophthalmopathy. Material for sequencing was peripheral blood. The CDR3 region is CASSLMTGTENSPLHF. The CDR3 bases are TGTGCCAGCTCTCTCATGACCGGGACAGAGAATTCACCCCTCCACTTT.